This record covers a single T cell receptor (beta chain). The V gene lost 4 bases and the J gene lost 5 bases, with 14 bases spanning the gap. Germline CDR1 SGHTA, CDR2 FQGNSA. CDR3 size: 14 residues. This specimen comes from a study of T cells in Graves' hyperthyroidism and ophthalmopathy. On the study more broadly: Initial diagnosis, before any treatment, was when peripheral blood was collected.

Researchers amplified the TCR beta CDR3 regions from RNA transcripts. HTBI primers were the set used in a first-round RT-PCR of the TCR CDR3. A single record per CDR3 protein comes from TCRdb applying MiXCR to the multiplex PCR reads. The sample comprises roughly 520,000 distinct CDR3 sequences, around 22% of which are singletons, and approximately 10% rests with the top ten. Sequencing used blood. This TCR was recovered from a woman in her 30s with Graves' ophthalmopathy. This sequence joins TRBV7-2 and TRBJ1-2, with a weak D call TRBD1 (6 bases). CDR3 region: CASSSGGPGYGYTF. The CDR3 bases are TGTGCCAGCAGCTCGGGGGGGCCGGGATATGGCTACACCTTC.